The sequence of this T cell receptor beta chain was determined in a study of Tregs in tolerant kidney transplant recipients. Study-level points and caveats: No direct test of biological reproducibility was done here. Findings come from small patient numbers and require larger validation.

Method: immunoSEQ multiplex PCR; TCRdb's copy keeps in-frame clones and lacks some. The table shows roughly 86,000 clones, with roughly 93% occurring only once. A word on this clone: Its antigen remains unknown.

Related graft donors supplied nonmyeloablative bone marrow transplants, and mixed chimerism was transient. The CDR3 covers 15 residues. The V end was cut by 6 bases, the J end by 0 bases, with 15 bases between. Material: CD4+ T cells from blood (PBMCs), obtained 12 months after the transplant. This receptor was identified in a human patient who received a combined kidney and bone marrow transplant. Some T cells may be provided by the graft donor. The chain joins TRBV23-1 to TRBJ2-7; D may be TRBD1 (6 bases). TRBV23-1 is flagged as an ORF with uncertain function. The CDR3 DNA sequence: TGCGCCAGCAGGGGGGTTCAGGACAGCTCCTACGAGCAGTACTTC. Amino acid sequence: CASRGVQDSSYEQYF.